Each of the 31 T cell receptor beta chains below was sequenced from the same sample in a study of T cells in Graves' hyperthyroidism and ophthalmopathy. TCR beta CDR3 regions were amplified from RNA. The HTBI primer set drove a first-round RT-PCR of the TCR CDR3. Via MiXCR, TCRdb re-called the multiplex PCR reads, giving one row per CDR3 protein. This sample has about 640,000 distinct CDR3 sequences; approximately 42% occur once, and the top ten carry less than 9%. Sample: peripheral blood or thyroid tissue (not recorded which). All receptors come from an adult man with Graves' disease, either hyperthyroidism or ophthalmopathy (not recorded which).

Details on this clonotype: The junction does not match germline at one end; this may be a read error. This CDR3 reads CASSEARLQPSRPF. The DNA of the CDR3 is TGTGCCAGCAGCGAGGCAAGACTCCAACCCTCGCGCCCATTT. This sequence joins TRBV7-9 and TRBJ1-1; D ambiguous. Germline V lookup: CDR1 SEHNR, CDR2 FQNEAQ (reference sequence). The CDR3 totals 14 residues.

This clonotype turned up a few times. The J gene is TRBJ1-2, the V gene TRBV12-3 or TRBV12-4; D not certain. V shed 6 bases and J shed 4 bases, with 12 bases lying between them. This CDR3 contains 13 residues. Here the CDR3 DNA reads TGTGCCAGCAGGGACCTGGGTTCCTATGGCTACACCTTC. Its protein is CASRDLGSYGYTF.

This clonotype has just a few counts. This chain uses TRBV10-2 with TRBJ1-1, with TRBD1 identical over 11 bases. The CDR3 is made up of 13 amino acids. V dropped 9 bases and J dropped 4; count of bases not matched to a gene: 4. CDR1 is WSHSY and CDR2 is SAAADI in the germline V gene. The CDR3 loop reads CASRDRGFTEAFF. CDR3 sequence (DNA): TGCGCCAGTCGGGACAGGGGGTTCACTGAAGCTTTCTTT.

V gene TRBV7-2 combines with J gene TRBJ1-5, with D possibly matching TRBD1 (6 bases). CDR1 SGHTA and CDR2 FQGNSA come from the germline V gene. V was pared by 3 bases and J by 4 bases, with 13 bases between. The length of the CDR3 is 15 residues. The CDR3 DNA sequence: TGTGCCAGCAGCTTGGAAGGGGGATTAAATCAGCCCCAGCATTTT. As protein: CASSLEGGLNQPQHF. Drawing the rest from reference TRBV7-2 and TRBJ1-5, the complete variable domain is GAGVSQSPSNKVTEKGKDVELRCDPISGHTALYWYRQSLGQGLEFLIYFQGNSAPDKSGLPSDRFSAERTGGSVSTLTIQRTQQEDSAVYLCASSLEGGLNQPQHFGDGTRLSIL.

In its sample, this clonotype was seen many times. The chain has TRBV2 and TRBJ2-5; D unclear. This CDR3 comprises 14 residues. Per the germline V gene, CDR1 is SNHLY and CDR2 is FYNNEI. V lost 4 bases, J lost 5 bases, and 14 bases lay in between. CDR3 loop: CASSVWGGVETQYF. The CDR3, as DNA: TGTGCCAGCAGTGTTTGGGGTGGCGTCGAGACCCAGTACTTC. The full variable domain, completed using reference TRBV2 and TRBJ2-5, is EPEVTQTPSHQVTQMGQEVILRCVPISNHLYFYWYRQILGQKVEFLVSFYNNEISEKSEIFDDQFSVERPDGSNFTLKIRSTKLEDSAMYFCASSVWGGVETQYFGPGTRLLVL.

In this sample, this clonotype turned up many times. The rearrangement uses TRBV7-6 and TRBJ2-5; D could derive from TRBD1 or TRBD2 (6 bases each). The CDR3 sequence is 14 residues long. From germline, CDR1 is SGHVS and CDR2 FNYEAQ. With 5 bases removed from V and 2 bases from J, the gap between germline ends came to 12 bases. CDR3 sequence: CASSPQGTQETQYF. The CDR3 DNA follows: TGTGCCAGCAGCCCGCAGGGGACTCAAGAGACCCAGTACTTC.

This clonotype was detected ten times or more. The V gene is TRBV20-1, the J gene TRBJ1-1, with D possibly matching TRBD1 (6 bases). Germline values: CDR1 DFQATT, CDR2 SNEGSKA (reference sequence). The CDR3 extends over 12 amino acids. V was cut by 6 bases and J by 1 base, with 9 bases left in between. The CDR3 spells CSARGQNTEAFF. DNA of the CDR3: TGCAGTGCAAGGGGACAGAACACTGAAGCTTTCTTT.

J is TRBJ1-2 and V is TRBV29-1, with a weak D call TRBD1 (6 bases). Germline assignment: CDR1 SQVTM and CDR2 ANQGSEA. The CDR3 extends over 10 amino acids. V lost 5 bases and J lost 7, with 8 bases in between. CDR3 sequence (DNA): TGCAGCGTTACAGGGTTTGGCTACACCTTC. Encoded protein: CSVTGFGYTF.

This clonotype was counted a few times. The V call is TRBV25-1, the J call TRBJ1-1; D unresolved. There are 13 residues in the CDR3. The germline V gene has CDR1 MGHDK and CDR2 SYGVNS. V was shortened by 5 bases and J by 1 base, with 8 bases between the two germline ends. The DNA for the CDR3 is TGTGCCAGCAGTTACGGTCCGAACACTGAAGCTTTCTTT. It encodes CASSYGPNTEAFF.

The CDR3 sequence: CSARFSEKLFF. The CDR3 DNA is TGCAGTGCTAGATTCAGTGAAAAACTGTTTTTT. This rearrangement joins TRBV20-1 to TRBJ1-4; D is undetermined. The CDR3 runs to 11 residues. Germline CDR1 reads DFQATT; CDR2 reads SNEGSKA (reference sequence). Trimming shortened V by 2 bases and J by 7 bases, and 5 bases separated the two germline ends.

This clonotype was seen a few times. The V call is TRBV14, the J call TRBJ1-2; D is undetermined. Germline loops: CDR1 SGHDN, CDR2 FVKESK. V lost 8 bases, J lost 7 bases, and 17 bases lay in between. The CDR3 covers 13 residues. In DNA, the CDR3 is TGTGCCAGCTCACAAACTCACCTGGGTGGCTACACCTTC. Protein sequence: CASSQTHLGGYTF.

The chain recombines TRBV15 with TRBJ2-7; a weak D match, TRBD1 (5 bases). This CDR3 contains 14 residues. Trimming removed 3 bases at V and 2 bases at J, with 11 bases between. Germline V gene sequence: CDR1 LNHNV, CDR2 YYDKDF (reference sequence). CDR3 sequence (DNA): TGTGCCACCAGCAGTAGGGGTTGGACCTACGAGCAGTACTTC. This translates into CATSSRGWTYEQYF.

This chain connects TRBV20-1 to TRBJ1-4; D might be TRBD1 (5 bases). The CDR3 runs to 16 residues. CDR1 is DFQATT and CDR2 is SNEGSKA in the germline V gene (reference sequence). V lost 5 bases and J 0 bases, leaving 16 bases between the germline ends. The CDR3 DNA sequence: TGCAGTGCTCCCGGGGGGACGGCTGCAACTAATGAAAAACTGTTTTTT. Translating it yields CSAPGGTAATNEKLFF.

The J gene is TRBJ1-2, the V gene TRBV2; 9 nucleotides line up with TRBD1. The junction had 16 bases not matched to a gene; V was cut back by 7 bases and J by 4 bases. This CDR3 comprises 17 residues. Germline CDR1 reads SNHLY; CDR2 reads FYNNEI. In nucleotides, the CDR3 is TGTGCCAGCAACCCCCTCGGGACAGGGATTGCCTTCTATGGCTACACCTTC. Protein product: CASNPLGTGIAFYGYTF.

The V gene is TRBV12-3 or TRBV12-4, the J gene TRBJ1-3; 7 bases are shared with TRBD1. The CDR3 loop spans 15 amino acids. Trimming at V came to 6 bases and at J to 4 bases, leaving 9 bases not matched to a gene. The CDR3 DNA reads as TGTGCCAGCAGCACTGGACAGGTCGGAGGAAACACCATATATTTT. Encoded protein: CASSTGQVGGNTIYF.

This clonotype was counted between two and nine times. The rearrangement uses TRBV2 and TRBJ1-1; 9 nucleotides agree with TRBD1. V lost 6 bases, J lost 1 base, and 9 bases stayed unmatched. The CDR3 is 16 residues long. Germline CDR1 and CDR2: SNHLY and FYNNEI. The CDR3 sequence: CASSVPGQGSNTEAFF. The CDR3 DNA sequence: TGTGCCAGCAGCGTCCCGGGACAGGGATCGAACACTGAAGCTTTCTTT.

This clonotype has at least ten counts. This rearrangement joins TRBV9 to TRBJ1-2; D perhaps matches TRBD1 (6 bases). Trimming stripped 1 base from V and 6 bases from J, with 13 bases between. CDR1 SGDLS and CDR2 YYNGEE come from the germline V gene. The CDR3 covers 14 residues. CDR3 nucleotide sequence: TGTGCCAGCAGCGTACCGGGGGCGATTGATGGCTACACCTTC. Its protein is CASSVPGAIDGYTF. Full variable domain (missing parts from reference TRBV9 and TRBJ1-2): DSGVTQTPKHLITATGQRVTLRCSPRSGDLSVYWYQQSLDQGLQFLIQYYNGEERAKGNILERFSAQQFPDLHSELNLSSLELGDSALYFCASSVPGAIDGYTFGSGTRLTVV.

CDR3 bases: TGTGCCAGCAGTGAACCGGACAGAACCCACGAGCAGTACTTC. Protein product: CASSEPDRTHEQYF. V gene TRBV11-1 combines with J gene TRBJ2-7, with a possible D match to TRBD1 (6 bases). Trimming took 6 bases from V and 5 from J, leaving 17 bases between them. The CDR3 covers 14 residues. CDR1 is SGHAT and CDR2 is FQDESV in the germline V gene (reference sequence). Full variable domain (rest looked up from reference TRBV11-1 and TRBJ2-7): EAEVAQSPRYKITEKSQAVAFWCDPISGHATLYWYRQILGQGPELLVQFQDESVVDDSQLPKDRFSAERLKGVDSTLKIQPAELGDSAMYLCASSEPDRTHEQYFGPGTRLTVT.

This clonotype was counted many times. DNA of the CDR3: TGTGCCAGCAGTGCCGGGACAACAACTAATGAAAAACTGTTTTTT. Translated: CASSAGTTTNEKLFF. The chain is built from TRBV2 and TRBJ1-4; D is possibly TRBD1 (6 bases). Trimming cost V 4 bases and J 0 bases, with 9 bases left between them. CDR1 is SNHLY and CDR2 is FYNNEI in the germline V gene. CDR3 length: 15 amino acids.

This clonotype was observed many times. This sequence joins TRBV10-3 and TRBJ1-3, with a possible D match to TRBD1 (6 bases). V lost 10 bases, J lost 0 bases, and 13 bases lay in between. Germline values: CDR1 ENHRY, CDR2 SYGVKD. This CDR3 contains 14 residues. In DNA, the CDR3 is TGTGCCAGTGAGGACAGCGTCTCTGGAAACACCATATATTTT. This sequence encodes CASEDSVSGNTIYF.

A few counts support this clonotype. The junction shows a germline mismatch at one end, possibly a read error. This chain joins TRBV7-9 and TRBJ2-7; possible D gene TRBD2, 5 bases. Germline loops: CDR1 SEHNR, CDR2 FQNEAQ (reference sequence). This CDR3 has 14 residues. The CDR3 loop is CASSQGKGGYEQYF. The CDR3 region has the DNA TGCGCCAGCAGCCAAGGAAAGGGCGGGTACGAGCAGTACTTC.

The rearrangement links TRBV29-1 to TRBJ1-1, with D uncertain. Germline-derived CDR1 and CDR2 are SQVTM and ANQGSEA. Trimming took 8 bases from V and 7 from J, leaving 17 bases between them. This CDR3 is built from 12 residues. The CDR3 loop is CSSLVRDHEAFF. CDR3 DNA sequence: TGCAGCAGCTTAGTTAGAGACCATGAAGCTTTCTTT.

This rearrangement joins TRBV7-9 to TRBJ1-2; D remains ambiguous. The CDR3 totals 12 residues. Trimming removed 5 bases at V and 4 bases at J, with 8 bases between. Germline lookup yields CDR1 SEHNR and CDR2 FQNEAQ (reference sequence). The CDR3 loop is CASSEAPYGYTF. CDR3 nucleotide sequence: TGTGCCAGCAGCGAGGCCCCCTATGGCTACACCTTC.

This clonotype was seen many times. The V and J genes are TRBV2 and TRBJ2-7, with a weak D call TRBD1 (6 bases). Germline V lookup: CDR1 SNHLY, CDR2 FYNNEI. V lost 1 base and J lost 3, with 7 bases in between. The CDR3 loop spans 13 amino acids. The CDR3, as DNA: TGTGCCAGCAGTGAAGACAGGGACTACGAGCAGTACTTC. Translation gives CASSEDRDYEQYF.

Only a few counts were recorded for this clonotype. The V and J genes are TRBV9 and TRBJ2-2; the match to TRBD1 covers 7 bases. The CDR3 is made up of 17 amino acids. V lost 0 bases to trimming and J lost 5 bases; unmatched junction nucleotides: 10. Germline-derived CDR1 and CDR2 are SGDLS and YYNGEE. The CDR3 DNA reads TGTGCCAGCAGCGTAGCACCTCACAGGGGTGGGACCGGGGAGCTGTTTTTT. It translates to CASSVAPHRGGTGELFF.

The sample holds one count of this clonotype. This could be a read error, since a much larger clone is one nucleotide away. V gene TRBV24-1 combines with J gene TRBJ1-5; D uncertain. The CDR3 consists of 13 residues. The V gene's germline CDR1 is KGHDR and CDR2 SFDVKD. V gave up 6 bases and J gave up 8 bases, with 13 bases separating them. In DNA form, the CDR3 reads TGTGCCACCAGTCATACCCTTGGGGAGCCCCAGCATTTT. Residues: CATSHTLGEPQHF.

A few counts support this clonotype. The chain carries TRBV5-4 and TRBJ2-7, with a tentative D call TRBD2 (5 bases). V was trimmed by 5 bases and J by 6 bases, leaving 15 bases between them. Germline CDR1 reads SGHNT; CDR2 reads YYREEE (reference sequence). The CDR3 is 13 amino acids. The CDR3 DNA reads TGTGCCAGCAGTGAAGCTACGGGAAGCGAGCAGTACTTC. Protein: CASSEATGSEQYF.

This clonotype occurred many times. V is TRBV10-3 and J is TRBJ1-5; 8 bases line up with TRBD1. J lost 5 bases, V lost 6 bases, and 3 bases had no gene match. From germline, CDR1 is ENHRY and CDR2 SYGVKD. CDR3 length equals 13 residues. CDR3 in amino acids: CAIRDRVDQPQHF. The CDR3 DNA is TGTGCCATCAGGGACAGGGTTGATCAGCCCCAGCATTTT.

This clonotype was counted at least ten times. V usage is TRBV9 and J usage is TRBJ1-2; unclear D gene. The CDR3 consists of 13 residues. Germline V gene data show CDR1 as SGDLS and CDR2 as YYNGEE. Trimming removed 4 bases at V and 8 bases at J, with 15 bases between. The chain's CDR3 is CASSPVTPWGYTF. Here the CDR3 DNA reads TGTGCCAGCAGCCCTGTGACCCCCTGGGGCTACACCTTC.

The chain employs TRBV5-1 and TRBJ2-6; 8 nucleotides agree with TRBD1. Germline V CDR1 and CDR2: SGHRS, YFSETQ. The junction had 19 bases not matched to a gene; V was cut back by 5 bases and J by 0 bases. This CDR3 is 21 amino acids long. This chain's CDR3 is CASRVVETGGRIFSGANVLTF. CDR3 sequence (DNA): TGCGCCAGCAGGGTCGTCGAAACAGGGGGGCGCATCTTCTCTGGGGCCAACGTCCTGACTTTC.

This clonotype appeared a few times. This rearrangement joins TRBV20-1 to TRBJ2-3, with TRBD2 matching over 8 bases. CDR3 length: 13 amino acids. Germline trimming cut 5 bases from V and 4 bases from J; bases unmatched to any gene: 5. Germline assignment: CDR1 DFQATT and CDR2 SNEGSKA (reference sequence). The CDR3 loop is CSADGGAADTQYF. The CDR3 bases are TGCAGTGCTGACGGGGGGGCGGCAGATACGCAGTATTTT.